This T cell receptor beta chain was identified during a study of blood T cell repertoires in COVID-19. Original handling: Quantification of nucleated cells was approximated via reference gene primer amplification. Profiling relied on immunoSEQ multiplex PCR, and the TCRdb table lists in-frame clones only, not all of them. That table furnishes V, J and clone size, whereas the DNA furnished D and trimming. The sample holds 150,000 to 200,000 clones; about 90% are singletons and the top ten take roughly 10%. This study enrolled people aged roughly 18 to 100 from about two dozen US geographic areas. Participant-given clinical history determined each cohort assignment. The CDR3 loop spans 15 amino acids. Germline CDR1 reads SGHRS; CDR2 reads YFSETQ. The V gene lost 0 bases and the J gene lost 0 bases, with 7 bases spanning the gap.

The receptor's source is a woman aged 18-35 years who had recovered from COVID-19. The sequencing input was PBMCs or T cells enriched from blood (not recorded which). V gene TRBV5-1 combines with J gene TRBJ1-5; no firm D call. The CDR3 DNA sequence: TGCGCCAGCAGCTTGGACTCGGGTAGCAATCAGCCCCAGCATTTT. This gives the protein CASSLDSGSNQPQHF.